The 13 T cell receptor beta chains given below trace back to one sample, sequenced in a study of preoperative IRX-2 immunotherapy in early breast cancer. Only in-frame clones appear in the TCRdb table, and some are missing; sequencing was by immunoSEQ multiplex PCR. The sample lists around 29,000 clones, 82% occurring once. As for treatment: preoperative locoregional IRX-2 cytokine immunotherapy. The specimen was taken from a patient treated with IRX-2 immunotherapy. Receptor source: a human donor with breast cancer.

The chain carries TRBV6-8 and TRBJ2-2; D is ambiguous. Trimming removed 7 bases at V and 0 bases at J, with 6 bases between. This CDR3 has 13 amino acids. Germline CDR1 reads MNHGY; CDR2 reads SAAAGT. The CDR3 spells CASMKPNTGELFF. The CDR3 DNA sequence: TGTGCCAGCATGAAACCGAACACCGGGGAGCTGTTTTTT.

The chain couples TRBV7-1 to TRBJ1-2; 7 bases agree with TRBD1. TRBV7-1 is annotated as an ORF whose role is uncertain. V shed 5 bases, J shed 5 bases, and the junction held 8 bases outside the gene matches. This CDR3 is built from 14 residues. The CDR3 DNA follows: TGTGCCAGCAGCCCCGGGACAGAAGAATATGGCTACACCTTC. Translating it yields CASSPGTEEYGYTF.

The chain uses TRBV19 and TRBJ2-3, with D possibly matching TRBD1 (6 bases). The V end lost 6 bases, the J end lost 0 bases, and 16 bases lay between the germline ends. CDR1 is LNHDA and CDR2 is SQIVND in the germline V gene (reference sequence). The CDR3 runs to 16 residues. CDR3 region: CASSYLGAPSTDTQYF. In nucleotides, the CDR3 is TGTGCCAGTAGCTATCTGGGGGCACCTAGCACAGATACGCAGTATTTT. The full variable domain, its missing parts supplied by reference TRBV19 and TRBJ2-3, is DGGITQSPKYLFRKEGQNVTLSCEQNLNHDAMYWYRQDPGQGLRLIYYSQIVNDFQKGDIAEGYSVSREKKESFPLTVTSAQKNPTAFYLCASSYLGAPSTDTQYFGPGTRLTVL.

The chain couples TRBV1 to TRBJ2-1; the table gives TRBD2 as D, unverified against the DNA. TRBV1 is marked as a pseudogene. The CDR3 is made up of 20 amino acids. CDR3 protein: CASSPQGLAGGPSSYNEQFF. In DNA form, the CDR3 reads TGCGCCAGCAGCCCCCAGGGGCTAGCGGGGGGCCCGAGCTCCTACAATGAGCAGTTCTTC.

This clone was picked up one time. V gene TRBV19 combines with J gene TRBJ2-2; 10 bases fit TRBD2. The CDR3 sequence is 13 residues long. The germline CDR1 and CDR2 sequences are LNHDA and SQIVND (reference sequence). This CDR3 reads CAASGSWAGELFF. DNA of the CDR3: TGTGCTGCTAGCGGGAGTTGGGCCGGGGAGCTGTTTTTT. The full variable domain, rest sourced from reference TRBV19 and TRBJ2-2, is DGGITQSPKYLFRKEGQNVTLSCEQNLNHDAMYWYRQDPGQGLRLIYYSQIVNDFQKGDIAEGYSVSREKKESFPLTVTSAQKNPTAFYLCAASGSWAGELFFGEGSRLTVL.

J is TRBJ2-3 and V is TRBV6-8, with 8 bases that match TRBD2. The germline V gene has CDR1 MNHGY and CDR2 SAAAGT. The CDR3 is made up of 17 amino acids. V gave up 4 bases and J gave up 2 bases; unmatched junction bases: 11. As DNA, the CDR3 is TGTGCCAGCAGTTCCCCTGGTAGCGGGGCCTCCACAGATACGCAGTATTTT. Amino acids: CASSSPGSGASTDTQYF.

V is TRBV5-1 and J is TRBJ1-4, with unresolved D. V lost 4 bases and J 7 bases, leaving 14 bases between the germline ends. The CDR3 is 14 amino acids. CDR1 and CDR2 (germline): SGHRS, YFSETQ. The CDR3 here is CASSLDPEGEKLFF. DNA of the CDR3: TGCGCCAGCAGCCTAGACCCGGAGGGTGAAAAACTGTTTTTT.

The sample holds a few counts of this clone. V usage is TRBV6-8 and J usage is TRBJ1-6, with 9 positions matching TRBD1. The J segment lost 7 bases and the V segment lost 7 bases, leaving 8 bases of the junction unmatched. Germline V gene sequence: CDR1 MNHGY, CDR2 SAAAGT. This CDR3 contains 15 residues. CDR3 coding DNA: TGTGCCAGCACCAAAGAGGGACAGGGAAATTCACCCCTCCACTTT. Encoded protein: CASTKEGQGNSPLHF.

The chain's CDR3 is CASSSRPQRPTEAFF. In DNA, the CDR3 is TGTGCCAGCAGTTCCCGTCCACAGAGGCCGACTGAAGCTTTCTTT. This chain connects TRBV27 to TRBJ1-1, with unresolved D. This CDR3 has 15 residues. Germline-derived CDR1 and CDR2 are MNHEY and SMNVEV (reference sequence). V was clipped by 4 bases and J by 5 bases, with 17 bases between them.

Comment on this clone: Its ends do not fully match the called genes, so a read error is possible. CDR3 in DNA: TGTGCCAGCAGCTCCGGGGGGGCCTCTCCCGCCGGAGAGCTGTTTTTT. It translates to CASSSGGASPAGELFF. The chain has TRBV7-1 and TRBJ2-2; the match to TRBD2 covers 8 bases. TRBV7-1 is annotated as an ORF whose role is uncertain. The CDR3 is 16 residues long.

This chain joins TRBV5-1 and TRBJ1-2; tentatively, D is TRBD1 (6 bases). CDR3 length: 14 amino acids. CDR1 is SGHRS, CDR2 YFSETQ, per germline. V lost 4 bases and J lost 5, with 15 bases in between. CDR3 in DNA: TGCGCCAGCAGCAACTACGGGACACTTTATGGCTACACCTTC. This gives the protein CASSNYGTLYGYTF.

This chain connects TRBV11-3 to TRBJ2-2, with 10 bases matching TRBD2. CDR1 is SGHNT, CDR2 YENEEA, per germline. This CDR3 is 15 amino acids long. Trimming took 6 bases from V and 4 from J; bases not matched to a gene: 5. CDR3 sequence reads: CASRISGGPTGELFF. CDR3 coding DNA: TGTGCCAGCAGAATTAGCGGGGGGCCCACCGGGGAGCTGTTTTTT.

The gene calls are TRBV6-8 and TRBJ2-6, with D perhaps TRBD2 (6 bases). The V gene's germline CDR1 is MNHGY and CDR2 SAAAGT. V was clipped by 1 base and J by 3 bases, with 7 bases between them. This CDR3 contains 15 residues. The CDR3 here is CASSYWEDGANVLTF. DNA for the CDR3: TGTGCCAGCAGTTACTGGGAGGATGGGGCCAACGTCCTGACTTTC.